This passage covers 18 T cell receptor beta chains from one sample sequenced in a study of early T cells in non-severe SARS-CoV-2 infection. TCRdb re-derived calls from the 5' RACE reads in MiXCR, one entry per CDR3 protein. The sample includes fewer than 100,000 distinct CDR3 sequences, roughly a sixth of them seen just once. Material: whole blood. The origin of the receptors is an adult who was a healthcare worker with PCR-confirmed SARS-CoV-2 infection or an uninfected control (not recorded which).

This clonotype was seen repeatedly, ten times or more. CDR3 sequence (DNA): TGTGCCAGCAGACCATTCGGGCAGAACACCGGGGAGCTGTTTTTT. This codes for CASRPFGQNTGELFF. The chain links TRBV11-2 to TRBJ2-2; D is unresolved. The CDR3 totals 15 residues. V lost 6 bases, J lost 1 base, and 12 bases lay in between. The germline CDR1 and CDR2 sequences are SGHAT and FQNNGV.

This rearrangement joins TRBV12-3 or TRBV12-4 to TRBJ1-4; 8 bases are a match to TRBD1. Trimming cost V 6 bases and J 3 bases; bases outside gene matches: 3. CDR3 length: 14 residues. CDR3 in DNA: TGTGCCAGCAGCCGGACAGGGCCTAATGAAAAACTGTTTTTT. Protein: CASSRTGPNEKLFF.

The chain uses TRBV7-8 and TRBJ1-1; D is possibly TRBD1 (6 bases). The CDR3 spans 14 residues. Trimming took off 3 bases at V and 5 bases at J, with 13 bases between the two ends. Germline CDR1 SGHVS, CDR2 FQNEAQ. The CDR3 nucleotides read TGTGCCAGCAGCTTTGGGGGGCTAGGGACTGAAGCTTTCTTT. This sequence encodes CASSFGGLGTEAFF.

The V call is TRBV20-1, the J call TRBJ1-2; D perhaps matches TRBD1 (5 bases). The V and J ends lost 2 bases and 4 bases respectively, with 8 bases between them. The CDR3 spans 12 residues. CDR1 is DFQATT and CDR2 is SNEGSKA in the germline V gene (reference sequence). For the CDR3, the DNA is TGCAGTGCTAGAATTCAGGGCTATGGCTACACCTTC. It specifies CSARIQGYGYTF.

This clonotype has only a few counts. This chain joins TRBV20-1 and TRBJ2-3, with 10 bases that match TRBD2. Losses at the gene ends were 0 bases for V and 6 bases for J; bases not matched to a gene: 21. The length of the CDR3 is 20 residues. The V gene's germline CDR1 is DFQATT and CDR2 SNEGSKA (reference sequence). CDR3 protein: CSARDPRTSGQTYSGDTQYF. The CDR3 coding sequence is TGCAGTGCTAGAGATCCGAGGACTAGCGGCCAGACTTACTCCGGGGATACGCAGTATTTT.

This clonotype showed up just a few times. The chain carries TRBV18 and TRBJ2-7; 8 bases are a match to TRBD1. V shed 2 bases and J 2 bases; nucleotides not matched to a gene: 5. Germline-derived CDR1 and CDR2 are KGHSH and LQKENI. CDR3 length equals 15 residues. The CDR3 spells CASSPGPGGAYEQYF. CDR3 nucleotide sequence: TGTGCCAGCTCACCAGGGCCAGGGGGCGCCTACGAGCAGTACTTC.

The rearrangement links TRBV12-3 or TRBV12-4 to TRBJ1-4; D may be TRBD1 (6 bases). Deletions cut 3 bases from V and 1 base from J, with 9 bases between. CDR3 length: 15 residues. The CDR3, as DNA: TGTGCCAGCAGTTTGGGGGCAGGAACTAATGAAAAACTGTTTTTT. This gives the protein CASSLGAGTNEKLFF.

The chain combines TRBV9 with TRBJ2-3; the D gene could be TRBD1 or TRBD2 (5 bases each). Trimming took off 4 bases at V and 5 bases at J, with 17 bases between the two ends. Germline V CDR1 and CDR2: SGDLS, YYNGEE. This CDR3 comprises 15 residues. The CDR3 is CASSFRAGGRDTQYF. The CDR3 DNA is TGTGCCAGCAGCTTCAGGGCGGGTGGAAGAGATACGCAGTATTTT.

The genes are TRBV29-1 and TRBJ1-3, with D possibly matching TRBD1 (6 bases). V lost 7 bases, J lost 4 bases, and 17 bases lay in between. The germline V gene has CDR1 SQVTM and CDR2 ANQGSEA. The CDR3 consists of 14 residues. CDR3 DNA sequence: TGCAGCGCATCAACGACAGGCTTCGGAAACACCATATATTTT. The encoded protein is CSASTTGFGNTIYF.

This clonotype was seen only a few times. The chain has TRBV5-1 and TRBJ1-2; 9 bases match TRBD1. CDR1 is SGHRS and CDR2 is YFSETQ in the germline V gene. This CDR3 has 15 residues. The ends lost 3 bases at V and 2 bases at J; junction bases unmatched: 5. CDR3 region: CASSYGQGRNYGYTF. CDR3 nucleotides: TGCGCCAGCAGCTACGGACAGGGGAGGAACTATGGCTACACCTTC.

The chain is built from TRBV4-2 and TRBJ1-1; TRBD1 is a possible D gene (6 bases). CDR1 and CDR2 from the germline V gene are LGHNA and YNFKEQ. Trimming removed 0 bases at V and 7 bases at J, with 21 bases between. This CDR3 has 17 amino acids. The CDR3 bases are TGTGCCAGCAGCCAAGAGGGGGGCTCGGCGAACATCGATGAAGCTTTCTTT. This gives the protein CASSQEGGSANIDEAFF.

This clonotype has a count of ten or more. The chain recombines TRBV7-9 with TRBJ2-7; TRBD1 or TRBD2 may be the D gene (5 bases each). This CDR3 is built from 13 residues. Germline V CDR1 and CDR2: SEHNR, FQNEAQ (reference sequence). V was pared by 5 bases and J by 6 bases, with 14 bases between. The CDR3 region has the DNA TGTGCCAGCAGCCGAACTCAGGGAGCCGAGCAGTACTTC. This sequence encodes CASSRTQGAEQYF. Full variable domain (rest looked up from reference TRBV7-9 and TRBJ2-7): DTGVSQNPRHKITKRGQNVTFRCDPISEHNRLYWYRQTLGQGPEFLTYFQNEAQLEKSRLLSDRFSAERPKGSFSTLEIQRTEQGDSAMYLCASSRTQGAEQYFGPGTRLTVT.

This clonotype is medium-sized by share. This chain joins TRBV7-9 and TRBJ2-7, with D perhaps TRBD1 (5 bases). V lost 0 bases to trimming and J lost 6 bases, with 12 bases between them. CDR1 and CDR2 from the germline V gene are SEHNR and FQNEAQ (reference sequence). This CDR3 has 14 residues. CDR3 sequence: CASSLAQAKGEQYF. The CDR3 DNA follows: TGTGCCAGCAGCTTAGCACAGGCTAAAGGCGAGCAGTACTTC. Combining the CDR3 with reference TRBV7-9 and TRBJ2-7 gives the whole variable domain DTGVSQNPRHKITKRGQNVTFRCDPISEHNRLYWYRQTLGQGPEFLTYFQNEAQLEKSRLLSDRFSAERPKGSFSTLEIQRTEQGDSAMYLCASSLAQAKGEQYFGPGTRLTVT.

This clonotype was observed a few times. V usage is TRBV24-1 and J usage is TRBJ2-2; D gene uncertain. This CDR3 region has 13 residues. V was cut by 3 bases and J by 7 bases, with 8 bases left in between. Germline V CDR1 and CDR2: KGHDR, SFDVKD. The CDR3 DNA reads as TGTGCCACCAGTGATAATCGGATCGGGGAGCTGTTTTTT. Translation gives CATSDNRIGELFF.

V is TRBV18 and J is TRBJ2-7; TRBD1 agrees at 8 bases. The CDR3 is made up of 16 amino acids. CDR1 and CDR2 from the germline V gene are KGHSH and LQKENI. V dropped 5 bases and J dropped 5; count of bases not matched to a gene: 14. The DNA for the CDR3 is TGTGCCAGCTCAGCCCCCTTCGGGACAGGCCCCCACGAGCAGTACTTC. Translated: CASSAPFGTGPHEQYF.

This clonotype came up a few times. The chain combines TRBV18 with TRBJ1-1; TRBD1 is a possible D gene (6 bases). V dropped 2 bases and J dropped 0 bases, with 16 bases sitting between them. The CDR3 is made up of 17 amino acids. From germline, CDR1 is KGHSH and CDR2 LQKENI. The CDR3 nucleotides are TGTGCCAGCTCACCATCTCAGGGACACCTCATGAACACTGAAGCTTTCTTT. Translated: CASSPSQGHLMNTEAFF.

This clonotype occurred once. The chain combines TRBV3-1 with TRBJ2-1, with 7 bases identical to TRBD2. This CDR3 has 16 amino acids. Germline V gives CDR1 LGHDT, CDR2 YNNKEL (reference sequence). V dropped 6 bases and J dropped 6; count of bases not matched to a gene: 14. CDR3 sequence (DNA): TGTGCCAGCAGGGGAAGCGGGGCCATTGACTTCAATGAGCAGTTCTTC. Its protein product is CASRGSGAIDFNEQFF.

The sample holds a few counts of this clonotype. The rearrangement joins TRBV29-1 to TRBJ1-2, with 7 bases lining up with TRBD1. The CDR3 totals 13 residues. Germline V gene data show CDR1 as SQVTM and CDR2 as ANQGSEA. With V trimmed by 4 bases and J by 0 bases, 2 bases remained unmatched. The CDR3 nucleotides read TGCAGCGTTGCGGACAGGTCTAACTATGGCTACACCTTC. Translating it yields CSVADRSNYGYTF.